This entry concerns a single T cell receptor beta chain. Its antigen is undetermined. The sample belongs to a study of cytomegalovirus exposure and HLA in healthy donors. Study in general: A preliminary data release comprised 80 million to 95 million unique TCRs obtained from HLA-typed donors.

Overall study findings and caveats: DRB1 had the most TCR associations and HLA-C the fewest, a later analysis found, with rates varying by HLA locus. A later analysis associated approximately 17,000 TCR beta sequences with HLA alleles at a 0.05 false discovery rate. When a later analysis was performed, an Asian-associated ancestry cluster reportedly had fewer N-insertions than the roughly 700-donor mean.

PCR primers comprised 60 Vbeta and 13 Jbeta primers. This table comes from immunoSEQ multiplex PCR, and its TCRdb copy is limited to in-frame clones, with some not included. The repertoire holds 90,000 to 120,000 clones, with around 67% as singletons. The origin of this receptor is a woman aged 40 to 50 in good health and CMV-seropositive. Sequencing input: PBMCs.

The CDR3 nucleotides are TGTGCCAGTAGTACTACGGGGGTCAGGGGGAGCCCTCAAGAGACCCAGTACTTC. This sequence encodes CASSTTGVRGSPQETQYF. This rearrangement joins TRBV19 to TRBJ2-5; a possible D gene is TRBD1 (7 bases). The V end lost 4 bases, the J end lost 2 bases, and 23 bases lay between the germline ends. The CDR3 contains 18 residues. The germline CDR1 and CDR2 sequences are LNHDA and SQIVND (reference sequence). The entire variable domain, with the rest obtained from reference TRBV19 and TRBJ2-5, is as follows: DGGITQSPKYLFRKEGQNVTLSCEQNLNHDAMYWYRQDPGQGLRLIYYSQIVNDFQKGDIAEGYSVSREKKESFPLTVTSAQKNPTAFYLCASSTTGVRGSPQETQYFGPGTRLLVL.